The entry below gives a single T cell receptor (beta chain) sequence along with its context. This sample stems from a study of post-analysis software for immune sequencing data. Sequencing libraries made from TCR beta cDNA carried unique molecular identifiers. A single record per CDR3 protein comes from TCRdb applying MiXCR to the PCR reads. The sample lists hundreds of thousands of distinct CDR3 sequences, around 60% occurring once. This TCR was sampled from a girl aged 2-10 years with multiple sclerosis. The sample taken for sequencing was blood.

The CDR3 DNA sequence: TGCAGTGCTAGAAGGCGGGCGGGGTGGAATTCACCCCTCCACTTT. Translating gives CSARRRAGWNSPLHF. The genes are TRBV20-1 and TRBJ1-6; D uncertain. CDR3 length: 15 amino acids. Germline-derived CDR1 and CDR2 are DFQATT and SNEGSKA (reference sequence). Between the trimmed V and J ends, which lost 2 bases and 7 bases, there was a span of 15 bases.